The 26 T cell receptor beta chains in this list originate from one sample, sequenced in a study of blood T cell repertoires in COVID-19. Produced via immunoSEQ multiplex PCR; TCRdb's table is partial and in-frame only. The table includes fewer than 250,000 clones, roughly four fifths detected once. The sequencing sample was made of PBMCs or T cells enriched from blood (not recorded which). Receptors were obtained from a woman in her forties or fifties who had been exposed to COVID-19.

The V gene is TRBV12-3 or TRBV12-4, the J gene TRBJ1-2, with D perhaps TRBD1 (5 bases). V shed 5 bases and J shed 8 bases, with 15 bases lying between them. The CDR3 loop spans 13 amino acids. CDR3 sequence: CASSQSGGGGYTF. The CDR3 DNA follows: TGTGCCAGCAGTCAATCGGGGGGAGGAGGCTACACCTTC.

The chain joins TRBV7-2 to TRBJ2-3; D is perhaps TRBD2 (6 bases). There are 15 residues in the CDR3. V was cut by 5 bases and J by 7 bases, with 19 bases left in between. Looked up from germline, CDR1 is SGHTA and CDR2 is FQGNSA. The CDR3 region is CASSPTAGSAHTQYF. The CDR3 DNA sequence: TGTGCCAGCAGCCCGACAGCGGGTTCTGCTCATACGCAGTATTTT.

The chain combines TRBV19 with TRBJ2-2; 7 nucleotides align to TRBD1. CDR1 LNHDA and CDR2 SQIVND come from the germline V gene (reference sequence). The CDR3 runs to 14 residues. The J segment lost 2 bases and the V segment lost 7 bases, leaving 4 bases of the junction unmatched. The CDR3 here is CASKTGSNTGELFF. The CDR3 DNA sequence: TGTGCCAGTAAGACAGGGTCCAACACCGGGGAGCTGTTTTTT.

The V gene is TRBV19, the J gene TRBJ2-1, with TRBD1 identical over 9 bases. The J segment lost 9 bases and the V segment lost 5 bases, leaving 11 bases of the junction unmatched. The CDR3 length is 15 residues. The germline gives CDR1 LNHDA, CDR2 SQIVND (reference sequence). The CDR3 bases are TGTGCCAGTAGTTCTGGGGACAGGGCGACGGGTGAGCAGTTCTTC. It translates to CASSSGDRATGEQFF.

This chain connects TRBV6-4 to TRBJ2-3, with TRBD2 matching over 9 bases. The CDR3 sequence is 15 residues long. The V segment lost 6 bases and the J segment 2 bases; nucleotides outside the gene matches: 6. Germline CDR1 reads MRHNA; CDR2 reads SNTAGT. The CDR3 DNA is TGTGCCAGCAGATCGACTAGCGGCGTCACAGATACGCAGTATTTT. It translates to CASRSTSGVTDTQYF.

The chain has TRBV19 and TRBJ2-2, with D perhaps TRBD2 (7 bases). The germline V gene has CDR1 LNHDA and CDR2 SQIVND (reference sequence). Trimming shortened V by 8 bases and J by 7 bases, and 11 bases separated the two germline ends. This CDR3 has 12 residues. The CDR3 loop is CASGRGHGELFF. CDR3 sequence (DNA): TGTGCCAGTGGGCGGGGGCACGGGGAGCTGTTTTTT. Complete variable domain (other parts from reference TRBV19 and TRBJ2-2): DGGITQSPKYLFRKEGQNVTLSCEQNLNHDAMYWYRQDPGQGLRLIYYSQIVNDFQKGDIAEGYSVSREKKESFPLTVTSAQKNPTAFYLCASGRGHGELFFGEGSRLTVL.

The rearrangement uses TRBV11-2 and TRBJ1-3; D is unresolved. V lost 1 base, J lost 2 bases, and 12 bases lay in between. The CDR3 is made up of 16 amino acids. CDR1 is SGHAT, CDR2 FQNNGV, per germline. CDR3 in amino acids: CASSLGGSYPGNTIYF. CDR3 DNA: TGTGCCAGCAGCTTAGGAGGGAGCTACCCTGGAAACACCATATATTTT.

The chain uses TRBV4-1 and TRBJ1-5; possible D gene TRBD1, 5 bases. This CDR3 comprises 14 residues. Germline V lookup: CDR1 MGHRA, CDR2 YSYEKL. V lost 4 bases, J lost 4 bases, and 11 bases lay in between. The CDR3 DNA reads as TGCGCCAGCAGCCCATCCGACAGAAATCAGCCCCAGCATTTT. Translation: CASSPSDRNQPQHF.

The rearrangement uses TRBV4-1 and TRBJ1-1; D may be TRBD1 (5 bases). CDR1 is MGHRA, CDR2 YSYEKL, per germline. With 1 base removed from V and 2 bases from J, the gap between germline ends came to 17 bases. CDR3 length: 17 amino acids. The CDR3 reads CASSQATREGSNTEAFF. The DNA for the CDR3 is TGCGCCAGCAGCCAAGCCACCAGGGAGGGGTCTAACACTGAAGCTTTCTTT.

The rearrangement links TRBV15 to TRBJ1-5; D possibly corresponds to TRBD1 (5 bases). Trimming shortened V by 0 bases and J by 6 bases, and 9 bases separated the two germline ends. CDR3 length equals 14 residues. CDR1 is LNHNV, CDR2 YYDKDF, per germline (reference sequence). This chain's CDR3 is CATSRDRGLQPQHF. The CDR3 DNA follows: TGTGCCACCAGCAGAGATAGGGGACTTCAGCCCCAGCATTTT.

This chain links TRBV7-2 with TRBJ2-7; 7 bases agree with TRBD1. Germline CDR1 reads SGHTA; CDR2 reads FQGNSA. V was clipped by 7 bases and J by 3 bases; unmatched bases: 9. This CDR3 is 14 amino acids long. This chain's CDR3 is CASTLTGNIYEQYF. The CDR3 DNA is TGTGCCAGCACCCTGACAGGGAATATCTACGAGCAGTACTTC.

Regarding this clone: The junction shows a germline mismatch at one end, possibly a read error. The chain carries TRBV19 and TRBJ1-3, with D possibly TRBD1 on 5 matching bases. This CDR3 comprises 17 residues. Germline V gives CDR1 LNHDA, CDR2 SQIVND (reference sequence). The DNA for the CDR3 is TGTGCCAGTAGTGACGAAGGAGCGGGGCTCTCTGGAAACACCATTTATTTT. Translation: CASSDEGAGLSGNTIYF.

The chain links TRBV7-9 to TRBJ1-4, with 7 bases aligning to TRBD1. There are 14 residues in the CDR3. The junction had 6 bases not matched to a gene; V was cut back by 4 bases and J by 7 bases. Germline lookup yields CDR1 SEHNR and CDR2 FQNEAQ (reference sequence). The CDR3 region is CASSSQGVGEKLFF. The CDR3 bases are TGTGCCAGCAGCTCCCAGGGGGTTGGTGAAAAACTGTTTTTT.

This rearrangement joins TRBV5-8 to TRBJ1-5; D is perhaps TRBD1 (5 bases). Looked up from germline, CDR1 is SGHTS and CDR2 is YDEGEE. CDR3 length: 15 residues. Trimming left V 2 bases short and J 1 base short, with 10 bases between. CDR3 nucleotides: TGTGCCAGCAGCTTCGGGGGTTGGAGCAATCAGCCCCAGCATTTT. It codes for CASSFGGWSNQPQHF.

The V gene is TRBV19, the J gene TRBJ2-6; unclear D gene. V was trimmed by 6 bases and J by 0 bases, leaving 12 bases between them. The length of the CDR3 is 16 residues. The germline V gene has CDR1 LNHDA and CDR2 SQIVND (reference sequence). Here the CDR3 reads CASSRSSGSGANVLTF. The CDR3 DNA is TGTGCCAGTAGCCGTTCGTCAGGCTCTGGGGCCAACGTCCTGACTTTC.

This clone was counted between two and nine times. J is TRBJ1-2 and V is TRBV10-3, with a weak D call TRBD1 (5 bases). With 3 bases removed from V and 6 bases from J, the gap between germline ends came to 14 bases. The CDR3 runs 14 residues. CDR1 and CDR2 (germline): ENHRY, SYGVKD. CDR3 DNA sequence: TGTGCCATCAGTGAAGGGGCGGTTTTGAATGGCTACACCTTC. This gives the protein CAISEGAVLNGYTF.

This rearrangement joins TRBV4-3 to TRBJ2-1; D is uncertain. Per the germline V gene, CDR1 is LGHNA and CDR2 is YSLEER. V was pared by 0 bases and J by 9 bases, with 12 bases between. This CDR3 spans 14 amino acids. The CDR3 region is CASSQDLQECEQFF. CDR3 nucleotide sequence: TGCGCCAGCAGCCAAGATTTGCAGGAATGTGAGCAGTTCTTC.

This clone has just one count. V is TRBV7-2 and J is TRBJ1-6; D may be TRBD1 (5 bases). This CDR3 has 18 residues. Trimming removed 2 bases at V and 9 bases at J, with 23 bases between. Per the germline V gene, CDR1 is SGHTA and CDR2 is FQGNSA. CDR3 sequence: CASSLSIRRGAVGSPLHF. Written as DNA, the CDR3 is TGTGCCAGCAGCTTATCCATTAGGAGGGGCGCAGTCGGTTCACCCCTCCACTTT.

This chain links TRBV18 with TRBJ1-1; possibly TRBD1 for D (5 bases). V shed 3 bases and J shed 3 bases, with 14 bases lying between them. The CDR3 runs 15 residues. Germline loops: CDR1 KGHSH, CDR2 LQKENI. CDR3 bases: TGTGCCAGCTCACCCTTCATGGGCAGGGACACTGAAGCTTTCTTT. It specifies CASSPFMGRDTEAFF.

V gene TRBV6-5 combines with J gene TRBJ1-2; the D gene is possibly TRBD1 (5 bases). V shed 6 bases and J shed 4 bases, with 9 bases lying between them. The germline CDR1 and CDR2 sequences are MNHEY and SVGAGI. CDR3 length: 12 amino acids. CDR3 coding DNA: TGTGCCAGCAGAGCGGGACGCTATGGCTACACCTTC. Translation gives CASRAGRYGYTF.

This chain links TRBV7-9 with TRBJ2-1; the match to TRBD2 covers 12 bases. The length of the CDR3 is 16 residues. Germline V gene lookup returns CDR1 SEHNR and CDR2 FQNEAQ (reference sequence). Trimming removed 5 bases from V and 8 bases from J; junction bases left unmatched: 10. The CDR3 DNA reads as TGTGCCAGCAGCATCGCAGGACTAGCGGGGTTACATGAGCAGTTCTTC. It specifies CASSIAGLAGLHEQFF.

This clone was recorded a few times. V and J are TRBV5-4 and TRBJ1-1; D remains ambiguous. CDR1 is SGHNT and CDR2 is YYREEE in the germline V gene (reference sequence). V lost 0 bases to trimming and J lost 1 base, with 4 bases between them. The CDR3 consists of 13 residues. CDR3 loop: CASSLGANTEAFF. The CDR3 DNA follows: TGTGCCAGCAGCTTGGGGGCGAACACTGAAGCTTTCTTT. Complete variable domain (other parts from reference TRBV5-4 and TRBJ1-1): ETGVTQSPTHLIKTRGQQVTLRCSSQSGHNTVSWYQQALGQGPQFIFQYYREEENGRGNFPPRFSGLQFPNYSSELNVNALELDDSALYLCASSLGANTEAFFGQGTRLTVV.

This clone was recorded once. The chain recombines TRBV7-3 with TRBJ1-1, with D tentatively TRBD1 (5 bases). Per the germline V gene, CDR1 is SGHTA and CDR2 is FQGTGA. The CDR3 is made up of 17 amino acids. Trimming pared 1 base from V and 4 bases from J, leaving 19 bases between. CDR3 DNA sequence: TGTGCCAGCAGCTTAATCCCACAGGCCCTCGGGGGCACTGAAGCTTTCTTT. Translated: CASSLIPQALGGTEAFF.

The CDR3 reads CASSRVVNSPLHF. The CDR3 DNA follows: TGTGCCAGCAGCCGGGTCGTGAATTCACCCCTCCACTTT. The V gene is TRBV7-6, the J gene TRBJ1-6; D is unresolved. V was trimmed by 5 bases and J by 7 bases, leaving 9 bases between them. The germline gives CDR1 SGHVS, CDR2 FNYEAQ. This CDR3 contains 13 residues.

The chain recombines TRBV18 with TRBJ1-1; 7 bases are a match to TRBD1. The CDR3 is 13 amino acids. Germline V lookup: CDR1 KGHSH, CDR2 LQKENI. Trimming removed 6 bases from V and 6 bases from J; junction bases left unmatched: 7. Here the CDR3 reads CASSITQGAEAFF. The CDR3 bases are TGTGCCAGCTCTATAACCCAGGGGGCTGAAGCTTTCTTT.

The V call is TRBV29-1, the J call TRBJ1-3, with TRBD1 as a possible D gene (6 bases). V was trimmed by 5 bases and J by 4 bases, leaving 12 bases between them. CDR3 length: 13 amino acids. The germline CDR1 and CDR2 sequences are SQVTM and ANQGSEA. CDR3 protein: CSVLTGSGNTIYF. The CDR3, as DNA: TGCAGCGTTTTAACAGGGTCCGGAAACACCATATATTTT.